This T cell receptor beta chain emerged from a study of T cell changes during pregnancy in multiple sclerosis (dated by TCRdb to about 2019). Background on the whole study: In women with multiple sclerosis, the researchers looked at how the T cell repertoire shifted as pregnancy progressed.

Libraries were prepared through the immunoSEQ multiplex PCR assay. The clones in this table, taken by TCRdb from immuneACCESS, are in-frame only. Not every clone is retained; where verified, under half of the shortfall comes from an unresolved V gene, and the cause of the rest is unknown. The sample profile shows more than 40,000 clones; more than 85% of them were found once. 9% of the sample lies in the top ten. The junction shows trimming of 4 bases on V and 4 bases on J, and the gene matches do not reach 5 bases of it. The germline V gene (reference sequence) specifies MNHEY as CDR1 and SMNVEV as CDR2. The cysteine opens and the phenylalanine closes a CDR3 of 14 amino acids. Only the CDR3 DNA is retained, 42 bases long and in frame from the first base. About this clone itself: Its target antigen remains unknown. No base quality values were provided; no much bigger clone lies one nucleotide off.

The chain was built from TRBV27 and TRBJ1-1; 8 junctional bases match TRBD1. The source of this sequence is a female donor with multiple sclerosis, enrolled in a pregnancy study. This specimen was CD8+ T cells from peripheral blood mononuclear cells, taken after pregnancy. The DNA reads as follows: TGTGCCAGCAGTTCCAGGGGGCCCGGCACTGAAGCTTTCTTT. Its protein product is CASSSRGPGTEAFF.